The clone carrying this T cell receptor beta chain was observed at least ten times. What it recognizes is unknown. Unique molecular identifiers featured in how the TCRbeta library was prepared. TCRdb passed the PCR reads through MiXCR, listing each CDR3 protein once. The sample lists tens of thousands of distinct CDR3 sequences; under 6.5% were seen once. The data were taken from a study of T-cell reconstitution after alpha-beta-depleted transplantation in children. Study-wide findings and caveats: Reportedly, alpha-beta T cells present about two months post-transplant originated from several hundred expanded clones of graft origin. Certain patients had high TCRbeta diversity at day 60, and it came from recipient T cells and thymic progenitors that survived.

The sequences come from PBMCs, mostly from graft donor cells, collected 60 days after TCRalphabeta/CD19-depleted stem cell transplant. This clonotype originated in a female patient aged 2 to 10 who had a stem cell transplant for aplastic anemia, so the T cells may come from the graft donor.

This chain's CDR3 is CASGTGGTGNGYTF. Here the CDR3 DNA reads TGTGCCAGCGGGACAGGAGGGACCGGGAATGGCTACACCTTC. The chain links TRBV28 to TRBJ1-2; 8 bases line up with TRBD1. J lost 6 bases, V lost 8 bases, and 11 bases had no gene match. This CDR3 is 14 amino acids long. The germline V gene has CDR1 MDHEN and CDR2 SYDVKM.